Listed below are T cell receptor beta chains from one sample, sequenced in a study of a mutant IDH1 vaccine in newly diagnosed glioma. Profiled with immunoSEQ multiplex PCR; TCRdb holds only in-frame clones, not every one. The repertoire holds roughly 19,000 clones, with 82% as singletons. These TCRs' antigens remain unknown. The sample was PBMCs, taken from a glioma patient whose treatment included an IDH1 peptide vaccine. The origin of the receptors is a man younger than 40 with glioma. Both conserved end residues are part of each CDR3. A D gene is named only where the DNA matches it firmly.

TRBV4-1	-	16	CASSQDGGVSTDTQYF
TRBV6-1	-	13	CASEAEVSYEQYF
TRBV21-1	-	17	CASSKSSGTPAYNEQFF
TRBV18	TRBD2	15	CASSPSSGRASEQYF
TRBV6-5	-	14	CASSKAGLTGELFF
TRBV6-5	-	13	CASSYSESGPMFF
TRBV10-3	-	16	CAISAASGPANYGYTF
TRBV29-1	-	13	CSADRDQNTEAFF
TRBV10-3	-	18	CAISDFMAGGAGNQPQHF
TRBV7-9	-	14	CASSSITRTGELFF
TRBV7-9	-	14	CASSLVGTGPEAFF